This TCR beta chain was retrieved from a study of T cell responses to AZD1222 COVID-19 vaccine. The ends were cut back, 7 bases at V and 2 bases at J, with 18 bases in the middle. CDR3 length: 15 residues. Germline V gene data show CDR1 as SEHNR and CDR2 as FQNEAQ (reference sequence). Only in-frame clones appear in the TCRdb table, and some are missing; sequencing was by immunoSEQ multiplex PCR. The sample has under 95,000 clones; around 91% are singletons. The starting material was peripheral blood, obtained on day 0 of AZD1222 vaccination. This chain links TRBV7-9 with TRBJ2-7; D possibly corresponds to TRBD1 (6 bases). The sequence was collected from an adult in good health. The CDR3 sequence: CASNPLGDTTYEQYF. CDR3 in DNA: TGTGCCAGCAATCCCCTCGGGGACACAACCTACGAGCAGTACTTC.